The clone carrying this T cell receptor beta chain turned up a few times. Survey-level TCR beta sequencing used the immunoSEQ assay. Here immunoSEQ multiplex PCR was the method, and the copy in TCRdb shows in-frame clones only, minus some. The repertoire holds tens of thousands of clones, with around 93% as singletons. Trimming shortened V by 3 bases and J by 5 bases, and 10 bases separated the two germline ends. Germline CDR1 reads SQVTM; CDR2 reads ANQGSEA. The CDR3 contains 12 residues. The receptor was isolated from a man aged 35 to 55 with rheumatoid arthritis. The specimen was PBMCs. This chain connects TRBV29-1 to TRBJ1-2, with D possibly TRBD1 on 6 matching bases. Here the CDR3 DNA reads TGCAGCGTTGACAGGGGAAAGTATGGCTACACCTTC. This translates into CSVDRGKYGYTF.